These 19 T cell receptor beta chains were sequenced from one sample in a study of cytomegalovirus exposure and HLA in healthy donors. Clones were read by immunoSEQ multiplex PCR, and TCRdb kept only the in-frame ones, dropping some. This table holds fewer than 250,000 clones, 80% to 85% found once. The sequenced sample was PBMCs. The source of these receptors is a woman aged 25 to 39 in good health and CMV-seropositive.

This clone was recorded once. The J gene is TRBJ2-1, the V gene TRBV11-3; 13 nucleotides agree with TRBD2. V shed 5 bases, J shed 6 bases, and the junction held 10 bases outside the gene matches. The CDR3 runs 17 residues. Germline V gene sequence: CDR1 SGHNT, CDR2 YENEEA. CDR3 sequence (DNA): TGTGCCAGCAGCGCTACCGGACTAGCGGGAGCCTCCAATGAGCAGTTCTTC. Translating it yields CASSATGLAGASNEQFF.

The chain links TRBV18 to TRBJ1-5; no firm D call. Trimming took off 2 bases at V and 0 bases at J, with 8 bases between the two ends. The germline V gene encodes CDR1 KGHSH and CDR2 LQKENI. The CDR3 length is 15 residues. CDR3 sequence reads: CASSPNPYSNQPQHF. CDR3 DNA: TGTGCCAGCTCACCAAACCCTTATAGCAATCAGCCCCAGCATTTT.

This chain connects TRBV2 to TRBJ2-1; D is perhaps TRBD1 or TRBD2 (5 bases each). Trimming cost V 3 bases and J 8 bases, with 14 bases left between them. CDR3 size: 14 residues. Germline CDR1 reads SNHLY; CDR2 reads FYNNEI. CDR3 protein: CASSDEGRVDEQFF. The CDR3 bases are TGTGCCAGCAGTGATGAGGGGCGGGTAGATGAGCAGTTCTTC.

The chain carries TRBV4-1 and TRBJ2-1; 11 bases fit TRBD2. This CDR3 is built from 18 residues. Looked up from germline, CDR1 is MGHRA and CDR2 is YSYEKL. The V gene end was trimmed by 6 bases and the J gene end by 0 bases; junction bases not matched to a gene: 10. CDR3 region: CASSSRLAGISSYNEQFF. In DNA form, the CDR3 reads TGCGCCAGCAGTTCCAGACTAGCGGGAATTAGCTCCTACAATGAGCAGTTCTTC.

This clone is a singleton in its sample. This chain connects TRBV2 to TRBJ2-3, with 12 bases fitting TRBD2. The CDR3 runs 15 residues. V was clipped by 4 bases and J by 5 bases; unmatched bases: 4. Germline CDR1 reads SNHLY; CDR2 reads FYNNEI. The CDR3 is CASSGLAGEVDTQYF. CDR3 in DNA: TGTGCCAGCAGTGGACTAGCGGGAGAGGTAGATACGCAGTATTTT. The full variable domain, rest sourced from reference TRBV2 and TRBJ2-3, is EPEVTQTPSHQVTQMGQEVILRCVPISNHLYFYWYRQILGQKVEFLVSFYNNEISEKSEIFDDQFSVERPDGSNFTLKIRSTKLEDSAMYFCASSGLAGEVDTQYFGPGTRLTVL.

CDR3 region: CSVVQPDAYGQYF. CDR3 bases: TGCAGCGTTGTACAGCCTGACGCTTATGGGCAGTACTTC. This chain links TRBV29-1 with TRBJ2-7; no firm D call. CDR3 length: 13 amino acids. Deletions cut 4 bases from V and 9 bases from J, with 19 bases between. Germline V gene sequence: CDR1 SQVTM, CDR2 ANQGSEA.

The chain joins TRBV4-1 to TRBJ1-5; TRBD1 might be the D (5 bases). CDR1 MGHRA and CDR2 YSYEKL come from the germline V gene. The V end was cut by 5 bases, the J end by 0 bases, with 23 bases between. This CDR3 spans 19 amino acids. CDR3 bases: TGCGCCAGCAGCGCCAGGGAGATGGAGGCCCCTTATAGCAATCAGCCCCAGCATTTT. It is translated as CASSAREMEAPYSNQPQHF.

V gene TRBV7-6 combines with J gene TRBJ2-7, with TRBD2 identical over 12 bases. The V gene end was trimmed by 4 bases and the J gene end by 1 base; junction bases not matched to a gene: 2. The CDR3 is 15 amino acids. Germline loops: CDR1 SGHVS, CDR2 FNYEAQ. The CDR3 here is CASSSGTSGSYEQYF. DNA of the CDR3: TGTGCCAGCAGCTCCGGGACTAGCGGGTCCTACGAGCAGTACTTC.

This clone was seen a few times. The chain carries TRBV10-1 and TRBJ2-7; D not resolved. CDR1 is WNHNN, CDR2 SYGVQD, per germline (reference sequence). Trimming removed 6 bases from V and 1 base from J, with 7 bases in between. This CDR3 is 12 amino acids long. Written as DNA, the CDR3 is TGCGCCAGCAGCCCAGGTTCCTACGAGCAGTACTTC. The encoded protein is CASSPGSYEQYF.

This clone has a handful of counts. V usage is TRBV11-2 and J usage is TRBJ2-7; D not resolved. The CDR3 has 12 residues. V was clipped by 6 bases and J by 2 bases, with 8 bases between them. Per the germline V gene, CDR1 is SGHAT and CDR2 is FQNNGV. CDR3 DNA sequence: TGTGCCAGCAGTTACTATGCCTACGAGCAGTACTTC. Protein sequence: CASSYYAYEQYF.

The rearrangement links TRBV30 to TRBJ1-1; the D is unclear. Germline loops: CDR1 GTSNPN, CDR2 SVGIG (reference sequence). The V end was cut by 3 bases, the J end by 4 bases, with 9 bases between. The CDR3 loop spans 12 amino acids. The CDR3 reads CAWRYMGTEAFF. CDR3 nucleotides: TGTGCCTGGAGGTACATGGGCACTGAAGCTTTCTTT.

The V and J genes are TRBV9 and TRBJ1-2; D ambiguous. In germline, CDR1 is SGDLS, CDR2 YYNGEE. The V end lost 0 bases, the J end lost 9 bases, and 6 bases lay between the germline ends. The CDR3 is 11 amino acids. The CDR3 loop reads CASSVAQSYTF. The CDR3 DNA reads as TGTGCCAGCAGCGTAGCACAAAGCTACACCTTC.

The chain has TRBV4-1 and TRBJ2-1, with 14 bases lining up with TRBD2. This CDR3 has 19 amino acids. Germline V gene data show CDR1 as MGHRA and CDR2 as YSYEKL. The V segment lost 4 bases and the J segment 0 bases; nucleotides outside the gene matches: 8. This CDR3 reads CASSRLAGGTPYSYNEQFF. The DNA for the CDR3 is TGCGCCAGCAGCCGACTAGCGGGAGGGACCCCATACTCCTACAATGAGCAGTTCTTC.

Worth noting for this clone: One junction end disagrees with the germline gene, perhaps due to a read error. This sample also contains other DNA sequences that code for the same CDR3. The chain joins TRBV7-8 to TRBJ2-1, with 9 bases lining up with TRBD2. The V gene's germline CDR1 is SGHVS and CDR2 FQNEAQ. This CDR3 spans 20 amino acids. DNA of the CDR3: TGTGCCAGCAGCTCTCTCATACTGCCTAGCGGGGCTAGCTCCTACAATGAGCAATTCTTC. Protein: CASSSLILPSGASSYNEQFF.

Concerning this clone: At the DNA level, this CDR3 is encoded by other sequences in the same sample as well. The rearrangement joins TRBV5-6 to TRBJ2-7; D is ambiguous. CDR3 length: 12 residues. Germline loops: CDR1 SGHDT, CDR2 YYEEEE. V lost 1 base to trimming and J lost 3 bases, with 5 bases between them. The chain's CDR3 is CASSLLSYEQYF. The CDR3 DNA follows: TGTGCCAGCAGCTTGCTTAGCTACGAGCAGTACTTC.

V and J are TRBV6-5 and TRBJ2-7; the D gene is possibly TRBD1 (6 bases). Germline V CDR1 and CDR2: MNHEY, SVGAGI. The CDR3 is 15 residues long. Trimming pared 1 base from V and 5 bases from J, leaving 15 bases between. The CDR3 reads CASSYFIQGKHEQYF. The CDR3 nucleotides read TGTGCCAGCAGTTACTTCATACAGGGTAAACACGAGCAGTACTTC.

The chain links TRBV27 to TRBJ2-1, with a weak D call TRBD2 (5 bases). Between the trimmed V and J ends, which lost 6 bases and 3 bases, there was a span of 12 bases. Per germline, CDR1 MNHEY and CDR2 SMNVEV (reference sequence). The CDR3 consists of 14 residues. CDR3 nucleotides: TGTGCCAGCAGAGGTGGGAGCGTCTACAATGAGCAGTTCTTC. Its protein product is CASRGGSVYNEQFF.

The genes are TRBV7-8 and TRBJ1-1, with TRBD1 identical over 9 bases. The germline V gene encodes CDR1 SGHVS and CDR2 FQNEAQ. Trimming at V came to 5 bases and at J to 4 bases, leaving 11 bases not matched to a gene. This CDR3 comprises 16 residues. CDR3 sequence: CASSPDRGPLITEAFF. DNA of the CDR3: TGTGCCAGCAGCCCGGACAGGGGACCTCTAATCACTGAAGCTTTCTTT.

The rearrangement links TRBV7-8 to TRBJ2-7, with 11 bases that match TRBD2. Germline V gene lookup returns CDR1 SGHVS and CDR2 FQNEAQ. The CDR3 loop spans 15 amino acids. The trim removed 5 bases at V and 3 bases at J, leaving 6 bases unmatched. The CDR3 loop is CASSPSLAGDYEQYF. The CDR3 DNA sequence: TGTGCCAGCAGCCCCTCACTAGCGGGGGACTACGAGCAGTACTTC. Full variable domain (outside the CDR3, taken from reference TRBV7-8 and TRBJ2-7): GAGVSQSPRYKVAKRGQDVALRCDPISGHVSLFWYQQALGQGPEFLTYFQNEAQLDKSGLPSDRFFAERPEGSVSTLKIQRTQQEDSAVYLCASSPSLAGDYEQYFGPGTRLTVT.